The following is a TCR beta chain sequence with its context. Its target is not known. V shed 2 bases, J shed 10 bases, and the junction held 5 bases outside the gene matches. The CDR3 consists of 14 residues. Germline CDR1 and CDR2: SGHDN and FVKESK. Libraries were prepared by immunoSEQ multiplex PCR; TCRdb keeps only in-frame clonotypes and omits some of them. Of about 680,000 clones in the sample, approximately 88% were seen once. Stated treatment: over 15 received Ad26.COV2.S at low or high dose, single or two shots; about 5 received placebo; per-sample allocation not given. Following the first vaccine or placebo injection, samples were taken on day 63. Wuhan-strain SARS-CoV-2 spike was expressed by the Ad26 vector that made up the vaccine. These data belong to a study of Ad26.COV2.S vaccination and SARS-CoV-2 variants. The overall study: Intramuscular Ad26.COV2.S at 5x10^10 or 1x10^11 viral particles. Overall study findings and caveats: Total responses of T cells may have been underestimated by the analyses of TCR breadth and depth. It was reported that spike-specific CD8+ and CD4+ T cell responses were substantially broad after vaccination.

Material: peripheral blood, obtained in a trial of Ad26.COV2.S vaccine versus placebo. This rearrangement joins TRBV14 to TRBJ1-6; 7 nucleotides match TRBD1. This receptor was identified in a person aged 18-65 years who received the Ad26.COV2.S COVID-19 vaccine or a placebo. Written as DNA, the CDR3 is TGTGCCAGCAGCCAAAATACAGGGGTCTCACCCCTCCACTTT. It encodes CASSQNTGVSPLHF.